This T cell receptor (beta chain) emerged from a study of T cell responses to AZD1222 COVID-19 vaccine. For the study at large: Second doses were pooled across both intervals (about 4 or about 12 weeks).

Germline V gives CDR1 LNHDA, CDR2 SQIVND (reference sequence). Trimming pared 7 bases from V and 3 bases from J, leaving 17 bases between. The CDR3 is made up of 15 amino acids. Clones were sequenced by immunoSEQ multiplex PCR, and TCRdb holds only the in-frame ones, with some missing. The sample yields 75,000 to 100,000 clones, 65% to 90% seen once. The chain carries TRBV19 and TRBJ2-3; D gene uncertain. The clonotype was recovered from an adult in good health. Sequenced here: peripheral blood, sampled on day 0 of AZD1222 vaccination. CDR3 loop: CASTPQGTGTDTQYF. The CDR3 DNA sequence: TGTGCCAGTACTCCACAAGGAACTGGTACAGATACGCAGTATTTT.